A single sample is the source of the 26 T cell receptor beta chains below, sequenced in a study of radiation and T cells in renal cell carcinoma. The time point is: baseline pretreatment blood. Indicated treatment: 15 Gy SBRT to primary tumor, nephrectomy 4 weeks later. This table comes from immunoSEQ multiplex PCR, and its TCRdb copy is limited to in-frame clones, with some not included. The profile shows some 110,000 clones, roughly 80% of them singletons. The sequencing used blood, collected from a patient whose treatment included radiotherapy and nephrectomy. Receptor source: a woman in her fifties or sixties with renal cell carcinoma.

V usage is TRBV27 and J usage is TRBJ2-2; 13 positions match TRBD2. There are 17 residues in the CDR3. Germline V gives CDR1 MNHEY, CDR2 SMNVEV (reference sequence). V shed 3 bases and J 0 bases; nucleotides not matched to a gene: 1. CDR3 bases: TGTGCCAGCAGTTTCACTAGCGGGAGGGCGAACACCGGGGAGCTGTTTTTT. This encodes CASSFTSGRANTGELFF.

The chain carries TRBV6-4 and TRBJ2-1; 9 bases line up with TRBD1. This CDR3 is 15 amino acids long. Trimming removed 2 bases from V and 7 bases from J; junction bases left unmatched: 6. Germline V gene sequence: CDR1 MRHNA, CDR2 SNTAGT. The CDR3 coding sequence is TGTGCCAGCAGTGACCCGGGACAGGGTAGGAATGAGCAGTTCTTC. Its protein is CASSDPGQGRNEQFF.

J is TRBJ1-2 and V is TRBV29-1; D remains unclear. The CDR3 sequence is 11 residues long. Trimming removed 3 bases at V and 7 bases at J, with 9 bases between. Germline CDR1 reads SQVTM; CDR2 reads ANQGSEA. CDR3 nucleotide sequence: TGCAGCGTTGAGGGAGGGTTTGGCTACACCTTC. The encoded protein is CSVEGGFGYTF.

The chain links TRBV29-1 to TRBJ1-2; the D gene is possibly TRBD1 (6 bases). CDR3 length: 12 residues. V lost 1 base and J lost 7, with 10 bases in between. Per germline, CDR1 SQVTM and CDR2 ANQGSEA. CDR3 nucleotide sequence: TGCAGCGTTGAAGCAGGGGTTGGTGGCTACACCTTC. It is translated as CSVEAGVGGYTF. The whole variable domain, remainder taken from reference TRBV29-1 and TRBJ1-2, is SAVISQKPSRDICQRGTSLTIQCQVDSQVTMMFWYRQQPGQSLTLIATANQGSEATYESGFVIDKFPISRPNLTFSTLTVSNMSPEDSSIYLCSVEAGVGGYTFGSGTRLTVV.

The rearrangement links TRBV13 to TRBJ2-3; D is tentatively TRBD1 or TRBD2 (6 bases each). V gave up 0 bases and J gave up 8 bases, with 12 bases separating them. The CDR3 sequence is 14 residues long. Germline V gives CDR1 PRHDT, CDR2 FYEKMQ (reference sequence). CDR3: CASSLGVGGGTQYF. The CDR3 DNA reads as TGTGCCAGCAGCTTAGGAGTAGGGGGAGGTACGCAGTATTTT.

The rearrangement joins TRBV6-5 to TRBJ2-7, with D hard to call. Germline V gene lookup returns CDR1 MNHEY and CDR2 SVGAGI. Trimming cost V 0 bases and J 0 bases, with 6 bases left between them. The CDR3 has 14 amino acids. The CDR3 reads CASSYSRNSYEQYF. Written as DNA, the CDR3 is TGTGCCAGCAGTTACTCAAGGAACTCCTACGAGCAGTACTTC.

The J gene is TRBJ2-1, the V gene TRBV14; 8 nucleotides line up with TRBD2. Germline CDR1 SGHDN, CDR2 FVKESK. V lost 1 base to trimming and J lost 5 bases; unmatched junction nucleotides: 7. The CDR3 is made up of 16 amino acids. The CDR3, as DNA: TGTGCCAGCAGCCAAGTACTAGCGGTGGAGCACAATGAGCAGTTCTTC. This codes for CASSQVLAVEHNEQFF.

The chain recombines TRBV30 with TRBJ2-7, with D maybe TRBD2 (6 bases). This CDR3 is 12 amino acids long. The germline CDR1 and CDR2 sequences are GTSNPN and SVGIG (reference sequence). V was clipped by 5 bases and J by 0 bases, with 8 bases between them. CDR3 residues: CAWGGDSYEQYF. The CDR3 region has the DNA TGTGCCTGGGGAGGGGACTCCTACGAGCAGTACTTC.

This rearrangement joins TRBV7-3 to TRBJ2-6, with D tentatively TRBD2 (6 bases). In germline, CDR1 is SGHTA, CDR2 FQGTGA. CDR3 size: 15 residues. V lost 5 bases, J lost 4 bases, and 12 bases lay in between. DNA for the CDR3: TGTGCCAGCAGCCCCGGGGGTCCCGGGGCCAACGTCCTGACTTTC. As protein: CASSPGGPGANVLTF.

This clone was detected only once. The CDR3 is CASKTVGELFF. The CDR3, as DNA: TGTGCCAGTAAGACGGTCGGGGAGCTGTTTTTT. The chain couples TRBV19 to TRBJ2-2, with D unresolved. The germline V gene has CDR1 LNHDA and CDR2 SQIVND (reference sequence). Between the trimmed V and J ends, which lost 7 bases and 7 bases, there was a span of 7 bases. The CDR3 has 11 residues.

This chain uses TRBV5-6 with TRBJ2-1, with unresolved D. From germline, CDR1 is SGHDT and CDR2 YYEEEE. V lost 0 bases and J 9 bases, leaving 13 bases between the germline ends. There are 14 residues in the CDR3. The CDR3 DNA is TGTGCCAGCAGCTTGGAGGCAAGCAGTAGTGAGCAGTTCTTC. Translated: CASSLEASSSEQFF.

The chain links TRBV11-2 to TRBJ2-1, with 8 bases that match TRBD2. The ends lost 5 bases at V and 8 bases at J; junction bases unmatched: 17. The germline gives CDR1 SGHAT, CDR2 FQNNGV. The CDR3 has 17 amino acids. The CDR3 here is CASSQGPLGRGPDEQFF. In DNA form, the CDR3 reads TGTGCCAGCAGCCAAGGACCCCTCGGGAGGGGACCCGATGAGCAGTTCTTC.

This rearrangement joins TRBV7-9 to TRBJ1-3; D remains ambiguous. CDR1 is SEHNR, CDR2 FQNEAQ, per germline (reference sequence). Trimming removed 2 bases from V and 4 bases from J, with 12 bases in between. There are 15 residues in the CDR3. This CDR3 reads CASSLMGGVGNTIYF. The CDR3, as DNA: TGTGCCAGCAGCTTAATGGGCGGGGTCGGAAACACCATATATTTT.

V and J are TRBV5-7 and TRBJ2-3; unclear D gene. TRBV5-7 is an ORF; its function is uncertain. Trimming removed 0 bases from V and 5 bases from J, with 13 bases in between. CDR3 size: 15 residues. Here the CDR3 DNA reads TGTGCCAGCAGCTTGGGGGGTGCGACACTAGATACGCAGTATTTT. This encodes CASSLGGATLDTQYF.

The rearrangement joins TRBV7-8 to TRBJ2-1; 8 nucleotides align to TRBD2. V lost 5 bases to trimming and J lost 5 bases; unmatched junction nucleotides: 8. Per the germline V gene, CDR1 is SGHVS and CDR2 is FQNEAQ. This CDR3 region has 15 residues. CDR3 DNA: TGTGCCAGCAGCCCCCGGTGGACTAGCCACAATGAGCAGTTCTTC. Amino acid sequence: CASSPRWTSHNEQFF.

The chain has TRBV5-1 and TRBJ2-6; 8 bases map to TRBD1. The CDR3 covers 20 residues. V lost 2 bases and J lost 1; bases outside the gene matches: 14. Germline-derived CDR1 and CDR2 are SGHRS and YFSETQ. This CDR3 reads CASSLNPQTGDSSGANVLTF. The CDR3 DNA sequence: TGCGCCAGCAGCTTAAACCCTCAGACAGGGGACTCATCTGGGGCCAACGTCCTGACTTTC.

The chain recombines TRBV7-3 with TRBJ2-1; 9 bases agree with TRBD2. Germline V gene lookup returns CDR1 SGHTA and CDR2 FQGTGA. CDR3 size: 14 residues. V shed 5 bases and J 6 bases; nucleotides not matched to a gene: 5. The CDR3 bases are TGTGCCAGCAGCCCAGCGGGGGGCACCAATGAGCAGTTCTTC. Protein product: CASSPAGGTNEQFF.

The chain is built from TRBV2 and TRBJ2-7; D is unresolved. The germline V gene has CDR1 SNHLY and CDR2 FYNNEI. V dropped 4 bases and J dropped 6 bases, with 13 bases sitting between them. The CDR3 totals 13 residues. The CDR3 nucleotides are TGTGCCAGCAGTGGAATTGGGTCTAGCGAGCAGTACTTC. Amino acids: CASSGIGSSEQYF.

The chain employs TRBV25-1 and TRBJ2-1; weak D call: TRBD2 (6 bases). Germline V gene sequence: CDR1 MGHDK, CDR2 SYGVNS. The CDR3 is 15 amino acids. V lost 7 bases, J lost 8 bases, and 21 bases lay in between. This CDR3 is CASKVYRESEDEQFF. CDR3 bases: TGTGCCAGCAAAGTGTACCGGGAGAGCGAGGATGAGCAGTTCTTC.

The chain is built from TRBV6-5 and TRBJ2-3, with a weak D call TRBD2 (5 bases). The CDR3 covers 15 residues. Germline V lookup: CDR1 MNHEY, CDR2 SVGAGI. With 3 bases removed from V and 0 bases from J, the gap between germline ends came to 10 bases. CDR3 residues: CASSYRGLSTDTQYF. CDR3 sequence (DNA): TGTGCCAGCAGTTATCGCGGGCTAAGCACAGATACGCAGTATTTT.

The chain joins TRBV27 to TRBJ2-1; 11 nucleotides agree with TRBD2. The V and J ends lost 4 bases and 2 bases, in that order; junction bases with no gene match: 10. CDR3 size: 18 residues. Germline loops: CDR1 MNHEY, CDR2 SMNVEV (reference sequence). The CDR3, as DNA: TGTGCCAGCAGTTCCCTTAATAGCGGGAGGGGCGCCTACAATGAGCAGTTCTTC. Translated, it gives CASSSLNSGRGAYNEQFF.

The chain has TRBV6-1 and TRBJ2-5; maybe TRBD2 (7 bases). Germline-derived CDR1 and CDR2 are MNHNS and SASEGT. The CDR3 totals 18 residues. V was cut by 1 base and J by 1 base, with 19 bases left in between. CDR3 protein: CASSEVGWGASGQETQYF. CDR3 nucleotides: TGTGCCAGCAGTGAAGTGGGGTGGGGGGCTAGCGGCCAAGAGACCCAGTACTTC.

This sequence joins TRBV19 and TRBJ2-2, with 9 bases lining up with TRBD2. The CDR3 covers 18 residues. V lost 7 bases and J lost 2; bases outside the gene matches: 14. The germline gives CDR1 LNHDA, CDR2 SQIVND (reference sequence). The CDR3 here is CASKNGGRDRENTGELFF. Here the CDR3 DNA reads TGTGCCAGTAAAAACGGCGGGAGGGATCGAGAAAACACCGGGGAGCTGTTTTTT.

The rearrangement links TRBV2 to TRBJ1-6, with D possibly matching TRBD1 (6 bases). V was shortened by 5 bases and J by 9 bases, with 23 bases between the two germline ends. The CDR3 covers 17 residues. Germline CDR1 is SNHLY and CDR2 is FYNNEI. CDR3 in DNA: TGTGCCAGCAGTACTCCGACAGGACCGAAAGGGGGTTCACCCCTCCACTTT. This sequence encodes CASSTPTGPKGGSPLHF.

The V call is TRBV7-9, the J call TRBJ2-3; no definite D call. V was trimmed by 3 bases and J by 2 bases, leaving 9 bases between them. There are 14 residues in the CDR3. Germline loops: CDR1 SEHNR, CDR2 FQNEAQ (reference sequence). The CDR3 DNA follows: TGTGCCAGCAGCTTGGGCAGGTCCACAGATACGCAGTATTTT. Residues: CASSLGRSTDTQYF.

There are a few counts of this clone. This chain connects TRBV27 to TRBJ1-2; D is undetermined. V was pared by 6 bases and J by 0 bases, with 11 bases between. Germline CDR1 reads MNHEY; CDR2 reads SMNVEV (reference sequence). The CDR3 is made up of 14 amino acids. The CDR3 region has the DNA TGTGCCAGCAGCTCGGACGGAGCTAACTATGGCTACACCTTC. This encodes CASSSDGANYGYTF.